Below, 31 T cell receptor beta chains from the same sample are listed, as sequenced in a study of radiation and T cells in renal cell carcinoma. The assay was immunoSEQ multiplex PCR, and TCRdb's table has in-frame clones only and misses some. The sample holds 15,000 to 20,000 clones, 55% to 75% seen once. Treatment meaning: treatment-naive control, cytoreductive nephrectomy. Source: tumor tissue, taken from a patient whose treatment was nephrectomy without radiotherapy. Source of these receptors: a man in his forties with renal cell carcinoma.

This clone came up once. V gene TRBV29-1 combines with J gene TRBJ2-3, with 8 bases matching TRBD1. This CDR3 comprises 14 residues. The V gene's germline CDR1 is SQVTM and CDR2 ANQGSEA. The ends lost 6 bases at V and 0 bases at J; junction bases unmatched: 5. The CDR3 nucleotides read TGCAGCGTGGACCGACAGGGGAGCACAGATACGCAGTATTTT. Translated: CSVDRQGSTDTQYF.

The chain carries TRBV6-1 and TRBJ1-2; D might be TRBD1 (6 bases). This CDR3 has 16 residues. Trimming removed 3 bases at V and 2 bases at J, with 16 bases between. Germline CDR1 is MNHNS and CDR2 is SASEGT. DNA of the CDR3: TGTGCCAGCAGTGACGTGAAGGGGACATCGAACTATGGCTACACCTTC. Amino acids: CASSDVKGTSNYGYTF.

This clone was picked up a small number of times. The CDR3 bases are TGCGCCAGCACCTCGACAGTGGAGCTGTTTTTT. This sequence encodes CASTSTVELFF. The chain links TRBV10-2 to TRBJ2-2, with D possibly matching TRBD1 (5 bases). The CDR3 runs to 11 residues. The germline CDR1 and CDR2 sequences are WSHSY and SAAADI. The germline V and J ends were trimmed by 7 bases and 10 bases, with 10 bases remaining between them.

The DNA for the CDR3 is TGTGCCAGTAGTATTGGACATCCCTACGAGCAGTACTTC. It is translated as CASSIGHPYEQYF. The chain joins TRBV19 to TRBJ2-7, with TRBD1 as a possible D gene (5 bases). The CDR3 consists of 13 residues. The germline V gene has CDR1 LNHDA and CDR2 SQIVND (reference sequence). Trimming shortened V by 3 bases and J by 2 bases, and 8 bases separated the two germline ends.

This clone was observed a handful of times. The chain employs TRBV6-1 and TRBJ2-1, with 9 nucleotides matching TRBD2. The trim removed 8 bases at V and 0 bases at J, leaving 5 bases unmatched. Germline V gene sequence: CDR1 MNHNS, CDR2 SASEGT. The CDR3 loop spans 15 amino acids. The CDR3 sequence is CASSSGDSSYNEQFF. For the CDR3, the DNA is TGTGCCAGCTCTAGCGGGGATAGCTCCTACAATGAGCAGTTCTTC.

The rearrangement links TRBV7-2 to TRBJ2-7; TRBD1 matches 8 bases. The CDR3 loop spans 15 amino acids. With V trimmed by 5 bases and J by 4 bases, 10 bases remained unmatched. CDR1 is SGHTA, CDR2 FQGNSA, per germline. CDR3 nucleotides: TGTGCCAGCAGCCCCGCAGGGGGCGGTATTTACGAGCAGTACTTC. The encoded protein is CASSPAGGGIYEQYF.

Only a few counts were recorded for this clone. The chain uses TRBV28 and TRBJ2-6; possibly TRBD1 for D (5 bases). CDR3 length equals 18 residues. V lost 1 base and J lost 0, with 13 bases in between. Germline V lookup: CDR1 MDHEN, CDR2 SYDVKM. CDR3 DNA: TGTGCCAGCAGTTTATTACAGGAAGATCCCTCTGGGGCCAACGTCCTGACTTTC. This translates into CASSLLQEDPSGANVLTF.

The chain uses TRBV5-5 and TRBJ2-7, with TRBD1 as a possible D gene (5 bases). The CDR3 has 15 amino acids. In germline, CDR1 is SGHKS, CDR2 YYEKEE (reference sequence). The V end was cut by 4 bases, the J end by 3 bases, with 17 bases between. The CDR3 bases are TGTGCCAGCAGCCCCCCGCAGGGAAGGTTCTACGAGCAGTACTTC. Protein sequence: CASSPPQGRFYEQYF.

This clone was found a few times. The chain couples TRBV14 to TRBJ2-7; 10 bases are shared with TRBD1. This CDR3 spans 15 amino acids. Trimming cost V 3 bases and J 4 bases; bases outside gene matches: 6. Per germline, CDR1 SGHDN and CDR2 FVKESK. The CDR3 protein is CASSHVGQGTYEQYF. The CDR3 DNA follows: TGTGCCAGCAGCCACGTGGGACAGGGGACGTACGAGCAGTACTTC.

This clone was counted between two and nine times. The gene calls are TRBV15 and TRBJ1-1, with 7 nucleotides matching TRBD1. Looked up from germline, CDR1 is LNHNV and CDR2 is YYDKDF (reference sequence). The CDR3 has 15 residues. J gave up 1 base and V 5 bases, and 7 bases lay outside the gene matches. The CDR3 DNA sequence: TGTGCCACCAGCGTGGGGGGGACAGCGAACACTGAAGCTTTCTTT. Encoded protein: CATSVGGTANTEAFF.

The chain is built from TRBV4-3 and TRBJ1-6, with 7 positions matching TRBD1. Germline V gene data show CDR1 as LGHNA and CDR2 as YSLEER. V trimming: 1 base; J trimming: 0 bases; junction bases outside the gene matches: 6. The CDR3 spans 18 residues. The CDR3 DNA sequence: TGCGCCAGCAGCCAAGGGACAGGCCAGAGCTCCTATAATTCACCCCTCCACTTT. Its protein product is CASSQGTGQSSYNSPLHF.

V and J are TRBV25-1 and TRBJ1-5; D possibly corresponds to TRBD1 (6 bases). The V and J ends lost 4 bases and 7 bases respectively, with 11 bases between them. CDR3 length: 13 residues. The germline CDR1 and CDR2 sequences are MGHDK and SYGVNS. CDR3 bases: TGTGCCAGCAGTGGGGGGAGGGGGCAGCCCCAGCATTTT. It yields the protein CASSGGRGQPQHF.

The CDR3 DNA reads TGCGCCAGCAGCTCCGGAGGGGAATACAATGAGCAGTTCTTC. This translates into CASSSGGEYNEQFF. The rearrangement uses TRBV5-1 and TRBJ2-1, with a tentative D call TRBD2 (6 bases). The CDR3 runs 14 residues. Per the germline V gene, CDR1 is SGHRS and CDR2 is YFSETQ. Trimming took off 3 bases at V and 4 bases at J, with 11 bases between the two ends.

V and J are TRBV7-2 and TRBJ1-6; D unresolved. The length of the CDR3 is 12 residues. V was pared by 5 bases and J by 2 bases, with 1 base between. Germline values: CDR1 SGHTA, CDR2 FQGNSA. The CDR3 DNA follows: TGTGCCAGCAGCCCCTATAATTCACCCCTCCACTTT. It is translated as CASSPYNSPLHF.

This chain uses TRBV5-8 with TRBJ1-6, with TRBD1 matching over 7 bases. The CDR3 is 19 amino acids. J lost 0 bases, V lost 0 bases, and 9 bases had no gene match. Germline CDR1 and CDR2: SGHTS and YDEGEE. The CDR3 loop reads CASSLGDSYASSYNSPLHF. The CDR3 DNA reads as TGTGCCAGCAGCTTGGGGGACAGCTATGCAAGCTCCTATAATTCACCCCTCCACTTT.

The chain couples TRBV7-2 to TRBJ1-2, with D perhaps matching TRBD1 (6 bases). This CDR3 region has 14 residues. The germline CDR1 and CDR2 sequences are SGHTA and FQGNSA. Trimming took 5 bases from V and 6 from J, leaving 16 bases between them. CDR3 nucleotides: TGTGCCAGCAGCCCTGGTTGGGACATCCATGGCTACACCTTC. Protein product: CASSPGWDIHGYTF.

This clone was seen a handful of times. The chain employs TRBV9 and TRBJ2-2, with D unclear. Germline assignment: CDR1 SGDLS and CDR2 YYNGEE. Trimming shortened V by 4 bases and J by 3 bases, and 13 bases separated the two germline ends. This CDR3 is built from 15 residues. The CDR3 sequence is CASSSDLRDTGELFF. The CDR3 nucleotides are TGTGCCAGCAGCTCGGACCTGCGAGACACCGGGGAGCTGTTTTTT.

This clone has a handful of counts. The V and J genes are TRBV15 and TRBJ1-5; a weak D match, TRBD1 (5 bases). V lost 0 bases, J lost 6 bases, and 12 bases lay in between. There are 15 residues in the CDR3. The V gene's germline CDR1 is LNHNV and CDR2 YYDKDF (reference sequence). The CDR3 is CATSRDWGGGQPQHF. The DNA for the CDR3 is TGTGCCACCAGCAGAGATTGGGGGGGTGGTCAGCCCCAGCATTTT.

The V and J genes are TRBV6-5 and TRBJ1-5, with TRBD1 as a possible D gene (5 bases). This CDR3 spans 13 amino acids. The V end lost 5 bases, the J end lost 7 bases, and 12 bases lay between the germline ends. Germline CDR1 MNHEY, CDR2 SVGAGI. CDR3 nucleotides: TGTGCCAGCAGTCCGCAGGGTCGGCAGCCCCAGCATTTT. Encoded protein: CASSPQGRQPQHF.

The V and J genes are TRBV10-3 and TRBJ2-7; perhaps D is TRBD1 or TRBD2 (5 bases each). Germline CDR1 reads ENHRY; CDR2 reads SYGVKD. V was cut by 10 bases and J by 4 bases, with 17 bases left in between. This CDR3 has 13 amino acids. Here the CDR3 reads CATRGAGLYEQYF. In nucleotides, the CDR3 is TGTGCCACCCGAGGGGCAGGGTTGTACGAGCAGTACTTC.

The V and J genes are TRBV6-1 and TRBJ2-5, with TRBD2 as a possible D gene (6 bases). Between the trimmed V and J ends, which lost 5 bases and 4 bases, there was a span of 17 bases. From germline, CDR1 is MNHNS and CDR2 SASEGT. This CDR3 comprises 15 residues. CDR3: CASSRTSPTGETQYF. CDR3 nucleotide sequence: TGTGCCAGCAGTCGCACTAGCCCCACAGGAGAGACCCAGTACTTC.

The chain carries TRBV27 and TRBJ1-6, with D unclear. Trimming removed 6 bases at V and 6 bases at J, with 18 bases between. From germline, CDR1 is MNHEY and CDR2 SMNVEV (reference sequence). The CDR3 spans 16 residues. This chain's CDR3 is CASSPFQILGNSPLHF. The DNA of the CDR3 is TGTGCCAGCAGCCCCTTTCAGATTTTGGGTAATTCACCCCTCCACTTT.

CDR3 bases: TGTGCCAGTAGTTCGACCGGGACAGGGCTCTCACCTGGGCATTTT. Translated: CASSSTGTGLSPGHF. This rearrangement joins TRBV19 to TRBJ1-5, with 9 bases aligning to TRBD1. CDR3 length: 15 amino acids. V was pared by 5 bases and J by 15 bases, with 17 bases of the junction left unmatched. The germline gives CDR1 LNHDA, CDR2 SQIVND (reference sequence).

This clone is medium-sized. This chain joins TRBV28 and TRBJ1-1; D remains unclear. This CDR3 is built from 13 residues. Looked up from germline, CDR1 is MDHEN and CDR2 is SYDVKM. Between the trimmed V and J ends, which lost 4 bases and 0 bases, there was a span of 6 bases. The CDR3 bases are TGTGCCAGCAGTTACCAGGTGAACACTGAAGCTTTCTTT. It codes for CASSYQVNTEAFF.

V gene TRBV2 combines with J gene TRBJ2-3, with 12 bases aligning to TRBD2. This CDR3 has 15 amino acids. CDR1 and CDR2 (germline): SNHLY, FYNNEI. Germline trimming cut 6 bases from V and 4 bases from J; bases unmatched to any gene: 5. Here the CDR3 reads CASRGLAGRADTQYF. CDR3 coding DNA: TGTGCCAGCAGGGGACTAGCGGGTAGGGCAGATACGCAGTATTTT. The variable domain in full, completed from reference TRBV2 and TRBJ2-3, reads EPEVTQTPSHQVTQMGQEVILRCVPISNHLYFYWYRQILGQKVEFLVSFYNNEISEKSEIFDDQFSVERPDGSNFTLKIRSTKLEDSAMYFCASRGLAGRADTQYFGPGTRLTVL.

The rearrangement links TRBV7-2 to TRBJ1-5; D may be TRBD1 (6 bases). Per the germline V gene, CDR1 is SGHTA and CDR2 is FQGNSA. CDR3 length: 15 residues. The V gene lost 3 bases and the J gene lost 6 bases, with 15 bases spanning the gap. The CDR3 loop reads CASSFEQGQGQPQHF. As DNA, the CDR3 is TGTGCCAGCAGCTTCGAACAGGGCCAGGGTCAGCCCCAGCATTTT.

This chain connects TRBV19 to TRBJ2-7; 13 bases are shared with TRBD2. In germline, CDR1 is LNHDA, CDR2 SQIVND (reference sequence). V dropped 4 bases and J dropped 4; count of bases not matched to a gene: 7. The CDR3 spans 16 residues. CDR3 sequence (DNA): TGTGCCAGTAGTAGAGGACTAGCGGGGGCCCCATACGAGCAGTACTTC. Its protein product is CASSRGLAGAPYEQYF.

This rearrangement joins TRBV6-1 to TRBJ1-4; D not certain. Germline V gene sequence: CDR1 MNHNS, CDR2 SASEGT. V lost 4 bases and J lost 7, with 16 bases in between. The CDR3 runs to 15 residues. CDR3 bases: TGTGCCAGCAGTGCCCCGTCGGGCCCCCCTGAAAAACTGTTTTTT. Protein product: CASSAPSGPPEKLFF.

The chain couples TRBV6-1 to TRBJ1-1; D uncertain. The germline gives CDR1 MNHNS, CDR2 SASEGT. The length of the CDR3 is 12 residues. V gave up 6 bases and J gave up 4 bases, with 9 bases separating them. CDR3 sequence: CASRRSGTEAFF. Here the CDR3 DNA reads TGTGCCAGCAGGAGGTCGGGCACTGAAGCTTTCTTT.

The V gene is TRBV11-3, the J gene TRBJ2-1; 7 bases map to TRBD2. CDR1 SGHNT and CDR2 YENEEA come from the germline V gene. V shed 4 bases and J 9 bases; nucleotides not matched to a gene: 9. The CDR3 runs 14 residues. The CDR3 loop is CASSSSGTGSEQFF. The CDR3 DNA is TGTGCCAGCAGCTCCAGCGGGACGGGGTCTGAGCAGTTCTTC. The full variable domain, in which reference TRBV11-3 and TRBJ2-1 provide the parts outside the CDR3, is EAGVVQSPRYKIIEKKQPVAFWCNPISGHNTLYWYLQNLGQGPELLIRYENEEAVDDSQLPKDRFSAERLKGVDSTLKIQPAELGDSAVYLCASSSSGTGSEQFFGPGTRLTVL.

The chain combines TRBV19 with TRBJ1-1, with 9 bases that match TRBD1. In germline, CDR1 is LNHDA, CDR2 SQIVND (reference sequence). CDR3 size: 17 residues. The junction had 12 bases not matched to a gene; V was cut back by 5 bases and J by 2 bases. The CDR3 here is CASSPWDREVENTEAFF. The CDR3, as DNA: TGTGCCAGTAGTCCCTGGGACAGGGAGGTTGAAAACACTGAAGCTTTCTTT.